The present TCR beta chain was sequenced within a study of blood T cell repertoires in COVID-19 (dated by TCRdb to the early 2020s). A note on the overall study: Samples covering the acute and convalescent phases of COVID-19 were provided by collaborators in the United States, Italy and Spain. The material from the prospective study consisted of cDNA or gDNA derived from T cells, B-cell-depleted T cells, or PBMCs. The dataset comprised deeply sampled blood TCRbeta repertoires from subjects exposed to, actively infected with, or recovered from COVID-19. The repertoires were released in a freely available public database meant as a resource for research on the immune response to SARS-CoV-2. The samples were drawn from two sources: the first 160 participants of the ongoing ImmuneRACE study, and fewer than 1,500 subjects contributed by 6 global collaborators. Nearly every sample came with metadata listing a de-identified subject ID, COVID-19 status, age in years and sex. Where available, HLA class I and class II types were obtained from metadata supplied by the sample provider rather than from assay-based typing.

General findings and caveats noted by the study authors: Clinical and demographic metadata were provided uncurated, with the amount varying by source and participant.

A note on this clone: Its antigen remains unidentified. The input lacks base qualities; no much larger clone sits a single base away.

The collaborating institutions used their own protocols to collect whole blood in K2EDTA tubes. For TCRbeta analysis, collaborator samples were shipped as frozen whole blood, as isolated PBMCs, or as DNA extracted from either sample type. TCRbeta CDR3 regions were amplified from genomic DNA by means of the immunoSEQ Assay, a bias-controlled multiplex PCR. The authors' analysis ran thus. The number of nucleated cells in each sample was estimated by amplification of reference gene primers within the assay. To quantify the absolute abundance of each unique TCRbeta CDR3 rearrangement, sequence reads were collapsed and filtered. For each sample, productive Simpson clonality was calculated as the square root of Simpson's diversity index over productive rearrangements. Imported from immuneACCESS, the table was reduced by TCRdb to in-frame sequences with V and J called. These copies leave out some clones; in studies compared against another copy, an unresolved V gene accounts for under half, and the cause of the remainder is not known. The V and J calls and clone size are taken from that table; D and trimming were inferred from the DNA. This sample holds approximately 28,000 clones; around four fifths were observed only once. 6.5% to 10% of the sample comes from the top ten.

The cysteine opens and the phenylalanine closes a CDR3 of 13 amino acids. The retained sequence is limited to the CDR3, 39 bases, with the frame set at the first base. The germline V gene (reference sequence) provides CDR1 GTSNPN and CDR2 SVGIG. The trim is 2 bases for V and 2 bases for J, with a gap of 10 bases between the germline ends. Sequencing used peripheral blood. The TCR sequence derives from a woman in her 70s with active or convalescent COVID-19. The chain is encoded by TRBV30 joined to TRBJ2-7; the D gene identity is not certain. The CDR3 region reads CAWSKITPYEQYF. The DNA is TGTGCCTGGAGTAAGATAACACCCTACGAGCAGTACTTC. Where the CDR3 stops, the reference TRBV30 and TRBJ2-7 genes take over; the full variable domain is SQTIHQWPATLVQPVGSPLSLECTVEGTSNPNLYWYRQAAGRGLQLLFYSVGIGQISSEVPQNLSASRPQDRQFILSSKKLLLSDSGFYLCAWSKITPYEQYFGPGTRLTVT.